The entry that follows covers one T cell receptor beta chain sequence. The antigen remains unidentified. The germline gives CDR1 ENHRY, CDR2 SYGVKD. The CDR3 sequence is 13 residues long. T cells were not sorted, and total RNA was isolated straight from whole blood. These data originate in a study of monozygotic twins with inflammatory bowel disease. Study-wide points: The co-twins with IBD showed lower TCRbeta diversity (inverse Simpson) than their healthy siblings. Other individuals had fewer clonotypes in common with IBD patients than with healthy twins, especially with disease activity.

Via template switching, UMIs carrying a 6-nucleotide sample barcode were introduced. TCRdb reprocessed the 5' RACE reads and stores each CDR3 protein as one record, lacking DNA. The sample table sets out over 90,000 distinct CDR3 sequences. This TCR was sampled from a human donor with ulcerative colitis or Crohn's disease, or a healthy co-twin of an affected twin (not recorded which). The sequencing sample was made of blood. The chain uses TRBV10-3 and TRBJ2-7; the D call of TRBD1 rests on TCRdb alone, since no DNA is present to check it. This CDR3 reads CAISRDRTYEQYF.